This record looks at one TCR beta chain sequence and its context. Antigen unknown. 5'-RACE, quantitative and with molecular barcodes, yielded the TCR beta libraries. MiXCR, run by TCRdb on the 5' RACE reads, gives a single entry per CDR3 protein. The profile shows under 300,000 distinct CDR3 sequences, more than 9% of them singletons. The V end lost 8 bases, the J end lost 10 bases, and 18 bases lay between the germline ends. The CDR3 loop spans 12 amino acids. Per germline, CDR1 SQVTM and CDR2 ANQGSEA. The sample originates from a study of CD8 T cells in ankylosing spondylitis. Broader study findings: Ankylosing spondylitis blood appeared to be characterized by a TCR beta motif of fewer than ten highly homologous variants. Disease-linked clones were reportedly significantly enriched in matched ankylosing spondylitis synovial fluid. Some of the motif variants had earlier been found in reactive arthritis patients' fluid and blood.

This rearrangement joins TRBV29-1 to TRBJ2-1; D not certain. The source is a male donor with ankylosing spondylitis or in good health (not recorded which). Sequencing was carried out using blood, either unsorted or a sorted T cell fraction (not recorded which). CDR3 in DNA: TGCAGCACTCCGGTCTTTGGGATGGAGCAGTTCTTC. Amino acids: CSTPVFGMEQFF.